This entry features one TCR beta chain sequence. Its cognate antigen is unknown. These data belong to a study of cytomegalovirus exposure and HLA in healthy donors. Turning to the study itself: Researchers previously reported finding fewer than 140 million unique TCR beta sequences from about 200 million T cells. General observations from the study: In vitro checks showed that a few CMV-associated chains really do target CMV antigens. TCR beta V segments were, for the most part, productive about 87% or about 30% of the time in an earlier analysis.

Germline-derived CDR1 and CDR2 are SGHRS and YFSETQ. Trimming shortened V by 0 bases and J by 0 bases, and 12 bases separated the two germline ends. This CDR3 comprises 16 residues. Researchers ran the PCR with 60 Vbeta and 13 Jbeta primers. The data were produced by immunoSEQ multiplex PCR, yet TCRdb's version contains in-frame clones alone and is incomplete. The table includes some 140,000 clones, 75% to 80% detected once. Sequencing input: PBMCs. This chain links TRBV5-1 with TRBJ2-5; D is perhaps TRBD2 (5 bases). The receptor was derived from a man aged 25-45 years in good health and CMV-seronegative. CDR3 nucleotides: TGCGCCAGCAGCTTGGGGGCCGGGAAATACCAAGAGACCCAGTACTTC. Its translation is CASSLGAGKYQETQYF.